This TCR beta chain was obtained from a study of control samples from healthy donors and cancer patients. Trimming took 3 bases from V and 5 from J, leaving 19 bases between them. This CDR3 is built from 16 residues. In germline, CDR1 is SEHNR, CDR2 FQNEAQ (reference sequence). The data were produced by immunoSEQ multiplex PCR, yet TCRdb's version contains in-frame clones alone and is incomplete. This repertoire shows hundreds of thousands of clones, 80% to 95% found once; its top ten account for around 6.4%. This clonotype originated in a man aged 35-49 years with head and neck cancer. The chain is built from TRBV7-9 and TRBJ2-5, with D perhaps TRBD2 (7 bases). The sequencing input was PBMCs. The DNA for the CDR3 is TGTGCCAGCAGCTTTATCGGCGGGGGCTGGGGCGAGACCCAGTACTTC. It specifies CASSFIGGGWGETQYF.